The rows below give T cell receptor beta chains drawn from one sample of a study of T cells after posttransplantation cyclophosphamide. Libraries were prepared by immunoSEQ multiplex PCR; TCRdb keeps only in-frame clonotypes and omits some of them. The sample records some 53,000 clones, around 83% being singletons. The sample comprised PBMCs. Every receptor here comes from a man aged 30-40 years with a blood cancer, CMV-positive, and with a related stem cell donor. The CDR3 runs from the conserved cysteine through the conserved F or W. Each record gives: clone size, V gene, D gene, J gene, CDR3 protein, CDR3 DNA. The D gene is left open where the match is weak. Expanded clones get a size class; other rows say once, few or many, or leave the size out.

abundance: NA
v_gene: TRBV29-1
d_gene: NA
j_gene: TRBJ1-1
CDR3aa: CSGGGHQNTEAFF
CDR3nt: TGCAGCGGGGGGGGACACCAGAACACTGAAGCTTTCTTT

abundance: NA
v_gene: TRBV4-3
d_gene: TRBD1
j_gene: TRBJ2-5
CDR3aa: CASSQDPGRGLGETQYF
CDR3nt: TGCGCCAGCAGCCAAGATCCAGGCAGGGGGTTAGGGGAGACCCAGTACTTC

abundance: NA
v_gene: TRBV23-1
d_gene: NA
j_gene: TRBJ2-1
CDR3aa: CASSTGLPYNEQFF
CDR3nt: TGCGCCAGCAGCACAGGTCTTCCCTACAATGAGCAGTTCTTC

abundance: NA
v_gene: TRBV4-3
d_gene: TRBD2
j_gene: TRBJ2-1
CDR3aa: CASSQDEAGGPFNEQFF
CDR3nt: TGCGCCAGCAGCCAAGATGAAGCGGGAGGGCCGTTCAATGAGCAGTTCTTC

abundance: once
v_gene: TRBV7-7
d_gene: NA
j_gene: TRBJ2-2
CDR3aa: CASRAGTNTGELFF
CDR3nt: TGTGCCAGCCGTGCGGGTACCAACACCGGGGAGCTGTTTTTT

abundance: once
v_gene: TRBV5-1
d_gene: TRBD1
j_gene: TRBJ2-7
CDR3aa: CASRLGQGYEQYF
CDR3nt: TGCGCCAGCAGATTAGGACAGGGCTACGAGCAGTACTTC

abundance: few
v_gene: TRBV28
d_gene: TRBD2
j_gene: TRBJ2-1
CDR3aa: CASSYGRREVEFF
CDR3nt: TGTGCCAGCAGCTATGGCCGTCGGGAGGTTGAGTTCTTC

abundance: NA
v_gene: TRBV29-1
d_gene: NA
j_gene: TRBJ2-2
CDR3aa: CSVDYNTGELFF
CDR3nt: TGCAGCGTTGACTACAACACCGGGGAGCTGTTTTTT

abundance: NA
v_gene: TRBV7-9
d_gene: NA
j_gene: TRBJ2-2
CDR3aa: CASSPSTSGRWGWELFF
CDR3nt: TGTGCCAGCAGCCCCTCCACTAGTGGGCGGTGGGGATGGGAGCTGTTTTTT

abundance: NA
v_gene: TRBV13
d_gene: TRBD2
j_gene: TRBJ2-1
CDR3aa: CASSLGGATGGKGNEQFF
CDR3nt: TGTGCCAGCAGCTTAGGGGGAGCCACGGGGGGTAAGGGCAATGAGCAGTTCTTC

abundance: once
v_gene: TRBV19
d_gene: NA
j_gene: TRBJ1-4
CDR3aa: CASSGSATNEKLFF
CDR3nt: TGTGCCAGTAGTGGGAGTGCAACTAATGAAAAACTGTTTTTT

abundance: NA
v_gene: TRBV7-2
d_gene: NA
j_gene: TRBJ2-7
CDR3aa: CASSLVSGVREQYF
CDR3nt: TGTGCCAGCAGCTTAGTCTCGGGGGTTCGGGAGCAGTACTTC

abundance: NA
v_gene: TRBV19
d_gene: NA
j_gene: TRBJ2-7
CDR3aa: CASSMRRAYEQYF
CDR3nt: TGTGCCAGTAGTATGCGGAGGGCCTACGAGCAGTACTTC

abundance: NA
v_gene: TRBV2
d_gene: NA
j_gene: TRBJ1-4
CDR3aa: CASSEAREKLFF
CDR3nt: TGTGCCAGCAGTGAAGCCAGGGAAAAACTGTTTTTT

abundance: NA
v_gene: TRBV7-9
d_gene: NA
j_gene: TRBJ1-5
CDR3aa: CASSLGAARNQPQHF
CDR3nt: TGTGCCAGCAGCTTGGGTGCGGCTCGCAATCAGCCCCAGCATTTT

abundance: few
v_gene: TRBV7-9
d_gene: TRBD1
j_gene: TRBJ1-2
CDR3aa: CASSFQGADYGYTF
CDR3nt: TGTGCCAGCAGCTTTCAGGGGGCGGACTATGGCTACACCTTC

abundance: few
v_gene: TRBV19
d_gene: NA
j_gene: TRBJ1-3
CDR3aa: CASSRPTEPSSGNTIYF
CDR3nt: TGTGCCAGTAGTCGCCCGACAGAGCCTAGCTCTGGAAACACCATATATTTT

abundance: NA
v_gene: TRBV27
d_gene: TRBD1
j_gene: TRBJ2-3
CDR3aa: CASRRQGAGTDTQYF
CDR3nt: TGTGCCAGCAGACGACAGGGGGCCGGCACAGATACGCAGTATTTT

abundance: NA
v_gene: TRBV18
d_gene: TRBD1
j_gene: TRBJ1-5
CDR3aa: CASSPRQGEGNQPQHF
CDR3nt: TGTGCCAGCTCACCACGTCAGGGGGAGGGCAATCAGCCCCAGCATTTT

abundance: NA
v_gene: TRBV28
d_gene: NA
j_gene: TRBJ2-3
CDR3aa: CASSLGRGRGSTDTQYF
CDR3nt: TGTGCCAGCAGTTTAGGCCGAGGCAGGGGAAGCACAGATACGCAGTATTTT

abundance: NA
v_gene: TRBV5-6
d_gene: NA
j_gene: TRBJ1-2
CDR3aa: CASSLFPAANGYTF
CDR3nt: TGTGCCAGCAGCTTGTTTCCGGCGGCGAATGGCTACACCTTC

abundance: NA
v_gene: TRBV29-1
d_gene: NA
j_gene: TRBJ1-5
CDR3aa: CSVAQVRDQPQHF
CDR3nt: TGCAGCGTTGCACAGGTCCGGGATCAGCCCCAGCATTTT

abundance: NA
v_gene: TRBV30
d_gene: TRBD1
j_gene: TRBJ2-7
CDR3aa: CAWTGDRGLYEQYF
CDR3nt: TGTGCCTGGACCGGGGACAGGGGGCTCTACGAGCAGTACTTC

abundance: few
v_gene: TRBV10-3
d_gene: TRBD1
j_gene: TRBJ2-1
CDR3aa: CAIRPHGTGARSNEQFF
CDR3nt: TGTGCCATCAGACCTCACGGGACAGGGGCTAGGTCCAATGAGCAGTTCTTC